This TCR beta chain was found in a study of OX40 agonist ivuxolimab in advanced cancers. In the study overall: Ivuxolimab was a fully human IgG2 agonistic monoclonal antibody targeting the costimulatory receptor OX40 (CD134). In the dose-escalation cohort, 82.7% of patients were male, and the mean age was 60 years with a range of roughly 20 to 80. Patients were allowed to have had prior anti-PD-1, anti-PD-L1 or anti-CTLA-4 therapy, and 40% to 45% of the dose-escalation patients had previously received checkpoint inhibitors. Among the roughly 50 dose-escalation patients, around 20 had hepatocellular carcinoma, about 15 melanoma, 9 renal cell carcinoma and 9 head and neck cancer. Partial responses occurred in three dose-escalation patients: two with cutaneous melanoma and one with hepatocellular carcinoma. Intravenous ivuxolimab was administered to patients every 2 weeks at six dose levels: 0.01, 0.1, 0.3, 1.5, 3 and 10 mg/kg. Peripheral TCRbeta sequencing was intended to test whether TCR sequence diversity was altered and clonal T-cell expansion was caused by ivuxolimab. The monotherapy dose-escalation portion (N = 52 patients) of the phase I ivuxolimab trial is reported in the paper.

For sequencing of the TCRbeta CDR3 region, genomic DNA was extracted from the sorted cells. The immunoSEQ Assay was used to sequence the TCRbeta CDR3 regions. Sourced from immuneACCESS, this table was stored by TCRdb with only in-frame sequences that have V and J called. A share of the clones is absent; for the studies checked, an unresolved V gene accounts for under half, and the remainder has no known explanation. Present in this sample are 80,000 to 100,000 clones, about 87% of which were seen just once. Under 0.8% of the sample lies in the top ten. The germline ends are 21 bases apart after V is trimmed by 5 bases and J by 5 bases. Taken from cysteine to phenylalanine, the CDR3 has 16 residues. The read is trimmed to its CDR3 DNA, 48 bases read in frame from base 1. According to the germline V gene (reference sequence), CDR1 reads LNHDA and CDR2 reads SQIVND. The full study reports these points: Low levels of normalized T-cell clonal expansion were also seen in some patients who did not respond. Antigen specificity was not determined for the clonally expanded peripheral T cells. After ivuxolimab, more expanded clones were found on average in CD8+ T cells than in CD4+ T cells. In partial responders in the 0.1-3.0 mg/kg groups, normalized peripheral clonal expansion was found to be among the lowest, especially among CD8+ T cells. At doses of 0.1 to 3.0 mg/kg, clonal expansion of both CD4+ and CD8+ blood T cells was observed from baseline to week 6.

Patients with autoimmune disease history or receiving systemic immunosuppression were excluded from the trial. Peripheral blood for TCR sequencing was collected from all dose cohorts at baseline, on cycle 4 day 1, and on cycle 7 day 1. Samples were obtained from an open-label, multicenter, first-in-human phase I dose-escalation trial of ivuxolimab. Adults with locally advanced or metastatic melanoma, renal cell, hepatocellular, or head and neck squamous cell carcinoma were enrolled in the trial. Before TCR sequencing, CD4+ and CD8+ T cells were separately sorted from peripheral blood. Concerning this clone itself: This clone's antigen is unknown. Base quality data are lacking; no much larger clone is found one base away.

This sequence originates from an adult with an advanced solid tumor such as melanoma, head and neck, liver or kidney cancer. This chain is built from TRBV19 and TRBJ1-1; the D gene is not confidently resolved. Sequenced here: CD4+ or CD8+ T cells sorted from blood, sampled in a trial of the OX40 agonist ivuxolimab. This receptor carries the CDR3 CASSQTRTGRVTEAFF. The sequenced DNA is TGTGCCAGTAGTCAAACACGCACCGGGAGAGTTACTGAAGCTTTCTTT.